The rows below give T cell receptor beta chains drawn from one sample of a study of TIL therapy for anti-PD-1-resistant metastatic lung cancer. Repertoires were generated with immunoSEQ multiplex PCR, while TCRdb's copy carries only in-frame clones and drops some. The sample gives fewer than 65,000 clones, roughly 77% of which show up once; less than 3% is in the top ten. The starting material was blood, obtained at baseline. The receptors were sampled from a person between 25 and 79 years old with non-small cell lung cancer. The CDR3 runs from the conserved cysteine through the conserved F or W. The D gene is left open where the match is weak. For some rows the clone size is stated as once, few or many, or as a class when expanded; others skip it.

D: TRBD2; J: TRBJ2-3; size: NA; V: TRBV3-1/TRBV3-2; CDR3: CASSLYSGGEDTQYF; DNA: TGTGCCAGCAGCCTTTATTCGGGGGGGGAAGATACGCAGTATTTT
D: NA; J: TRBJ2-5; size: NA; V: TRBV9; CDR3: CASSPTGQKETQYF; DNA: TGTGCCAGCAGCCCGACAGGACAGAAAGAGACCCAGTACTTC
D: NA; J: TRBJ2-1; size: NA; V: TRBV21-1; CDR3: CASSYRMTSGGMINEQFF; DNA: TGTGCCAGCAGCTACCGAATGACTAGCGGGGGAATGATCAATGAGCAGTTCTTC
D: TRBD1; J: TRBJ2-1; size: NA; V: TRBV6-2/TRBV6-3; CDR3: CASSTRQGSTDNEQFF; DNA: TGTGCCAGCAGTACTCGACAGGGATCGACGGACAATGAGCAGTTCTTC
D: NA; J: TRBJ1-5; size: NA; V: TRBV5-1; CDR3: CASRIQGGNQPQHF; DNA: TGCGCCAGCAGAATACAGGGTGGCAATCAGCCCCAGCATTTT
D: NA; J: TRBJ1-1; size: once; V: TRBV6-5; CDR3: CASSYEDRPRITEAFF; DNA: TGTGCCAGCAGTTACGAAGACAGGCCCAGGATCACTGAAGCTTTCTTT
D: NA; J: TRBJ2-5; size: NA; V: TRBV18; CDR3: CASSPMQGGETQYF; DNA: TGTGCCAGCTCACCAATGCAGGGCGGAGAGACCCAGTACTTC
D: NA; J: TRBJ1-5; size: NA; V: TRBV27; CDR3: CASSLSRSVGSLSNQPQHF; DNA: TGTGCCAGCAGTTTATCAAGGTCGGTGGGATCTTTGAGCAATCAGCCCCAGCATTTT
D: NA; J: TRBJ2-7; size: NA; V: TRBV21-1; CDR3: CASIPTGRFFEQYF; DNA: TGTGCCAGCATCCCGACAGGGCGCTTTTTCGAGCAGTACTTC
D: TRBD1; J: TRBJ2-3; size: NA; V: TRBV28; CDR3: CASSPSGTVAYTQYF; DNA: TGTGCCAGCAGCCCCTCCGGGACAGTTGCCTATACGCAGTATTTT
D: NA; J: TRBJ2-5; size: NA; V: TRBV9; CDR3: CASSVAGTVRETQYF; DNA: TGTGCCAGCAGCGTAGCCGGAACGGTAAGAGAGACCCAGTACTTC
D: NA; J: TRBJ2-3; size: NA; V: TRBV19; CDR3: CASSRGAGDTQYF; DNA: TGTGCCTCAAGTCGGGGGGCCGGGGATACGCAGTATTTT
D: NA; J: TRBJ1-4; size: NA; V: TRBV5-1; CDR3: CASSLTVATNEKLFF; DNA: TGCGCCAGCAGCTTGACTGTTGCAACTAATGAAAAACTGTTTTTT
D: NA; J: TRBJ2-1; size: once; V: TRBV4-3; CDR3: CASSLGRTYNEQFF; DNA: TGCGCCAGCAGCTTGGGGAGGACCTACAATGAGCAGTTCTTC
D: TRBD2; J: TRBJ2-1; size: NA; V: TRBV25-1; CDR3: CASSPRGLVAGDDEQFF; DNA: TGTGCCAGCAGTCCCCGTGGGTTGGTAGCGGGGGACGATGAGCAGTTCTTC
D: NA; J: TRBJ2-7; size: few; V: TRBV27; CDR3: CASSPATATGQYF; DNA: TGTGCCAGCAGTCCCGCGACAGCTACAGGGCAGTACTTC
D: NA; J: TRBJ2-1; size: once; V: TRBV12-3/TRBV12-4; CDR3: CASSFFDEQFF; DNA: TGTGCCAGCAGTTTTTTCGATGAGCAGTTCTTC
D: TRBD1; J: TRBJ1-1; size: NA; V: TRBV28; CDR3: CASSSWTGGGTEAFF; DNA: TGTGCCAGCAGTTCATGGACAGGGGGGGGCACTGAAGCTTTCTTT
D: TRBD1; J: TRBJ2-3; size: NA; V: TRBV24-1; CDR3: CATSDSEKRQTGITHTQYF; DNA: TGTGCCACCAGTGATTCGGAAAAGAGACAGACAGGGATTACGCATACGCAGTATTTT
D: NA; J: TRBJ2-7; size: NA; V: TRBV28; CDR3: CASTKRGHTYEQYF; DNA: TGTGCCAGCACCAAGAGGGGACACACCTACGAGCAGTACTTC
D: TRBD1; J: TRBJ2-1; size: NA; V: TRBV7-8; CDR3: CASTPPLRYRGRYNEQFF; DNA: TGTGCCAGCACCCCCCCCCTACGTTACAGGGGTCGATACAATGAGCAGTTCTTC
D: NA; J: TRBJ1-2; size: few; V: TRBV24-1; CDR3: CATSYEYGYTF; DNA: TGTGCCACCAGTTACGAATATGGCTACACCTTC
D: TRBD1; J: TRBJ1-1; size: NA; V: TRBV7-2; CDR3: CASSTRTGTEAFF; DNA: TGTGCCAGCAGCACTAGGACAGGGACTGAAGCTTTCTTT
D: NA; J: TRBJ1-3; size: NA; V: TRBV28; CDR3: CASSLSPASDTIYF; DNA: TGTGCCAGCAGTTTGTCACCCGCCTCGGACACCATATATTTT
D: NA; J: TRBJ2-5; size: NA; V: TRBV28; CDR3: CASSPLIDGVQETQYF; DNA: TGTGCCAGCAGTCCATTAATCGACGGAGTCCAAGAGACCCAGTACTTC
D: NA; J: TRBJ2-3; size: once; V: TRBV6-4; CDR3: CASSENSRQYF; DNA: TGTGCCAGCAGTGAGAACAGCAGGCAGTATTTT
D: TRBD2; J: TRBJ2-1; size: NA; V: TRBV3-1/TRBV3-2; CDR3: CASSPSGIYEQFF; DNA: TGTGCCAGCAGCCCTAGCGGGATCTATGAGCAGTTCTTC
D: NA; J: TRBJ2-3; size: once; V: TRBV27; CDR3: CASSLLGGETERSTDTQYF; DNA: TGTGCCAGCAGTTTATTAGGGGGGGAAACAGAGCGGAGCACAGATACGCAGTATTTT
D: NA; J: TRBJ1-2; size: NA; V: TRBV5-1; CDR3: CASSSGQTYSNYGYTF; DNA: TGCGCCAGCAGCTCTGGACAGACCTACTCTAACTATGGCTACACCTTC
D: NA; J: TRBJ2-7; size: NA; V: TRBV15; CDR3: CATSRDRTGISYEQYF; DNA: TGTGCCACCAGCAGAGATCGAACAGGGATCTCCTACGAGCAGTACTTC
D: NA; J: TRBJ2-1; size: NA; V: TRBV19; CDR3: CASSPSISSYNEQFF; DNA: TGTGCCAGTAGTCCCAGTATTAGCTCCTACAATGAGCAGTTCTTC
D: TRBD1; J: TRBJ1-2; size: NA; V: TRBV23-1; CDR3: CASSPYRRDRAEYGYTF; DNA: TGCGCCAGCAGTCCCTACAGGCGAGACAGGGCGGAGTATGGCTACACCTTC
D: TRBD1; J: TRBJ1-2; size: medium-sized; V: TRBV3-1/TRBV3-2; CDR3: CASSLDRVRSGYTF; DNA: TGTGCCAGCAGCCTAGACAGGGTTCGGAGTGGCTACACCTTC
D: NA; J: TRBJ1-5; size: NA; V: TRBV24-1; CDR3: CAVGRGNQPQHF; DNA: TGTGCCGTCGGCAGGGGCAATCAGCCCCAGCATTTT
D: NA; J: TRBJ1-5; size: once; V: TRBV5-6; CDR3: CASSFGGAGQPQHF; DNA: TGTGCCAGCAGCTTTGGGGGGGCTGGGCAGCCCCAGCATTTT
D: NA; J: TRBJ2-5; size: once; V: TRBV5-6; CDR3: CASSRTGVGSQETQYF; DNA: TGTGCCAGCAGCCGCACGGGGGTGGGGTCCCAAGAGACCCAGTACTTC
D: NA; J: TRBJ1-1; size: NA; V: TRBV28; CDR3: CASCTGSLNTEAFF; DNA: TGTGCCAGCTGTACAGGGAGTCTTAACACTGAAGCTTTCTTT
D: NA; J: TRBJ2-5; size: NA; V: TRBV28; CDR3: CASKRTQETQYF; DNA: TGTGCCAGCAAAAGGACGCAAGAGACCCAGTACTTC
D: NA; J: TRBJ1-2; size: NA; V: TRBV4-2; CDR3: CASSQEGGGLNYGYTF; DNA: TGTGCCAGCAGCCAAGAGGGTGGGGGCCTGAACTATGGCTACACCTTC
D: TRBD1; J: TRBJ1-5; size: few; V: TRBV27; CDR3: CASSSGTGQGYSNQPQHF; DNA: TGTGCCAGCAGTTCAGGGACAGGCCAGGGATATAGCAATCAGCCCCAGCATTTT
D: NA; J: TRBJ2-1; size: NA; V: TRBV7-9; CDR3: CASSLVDIYNEQFF; DNA: TGTGCCAGCAGCTTAGTGGACATTTACAATGAGCAGTTCTTC
D: NA; J: TRBJ1-1; size: few; V: TRBV7-2; CDR3: CASSLSVNTEAFF; DNA: TGTGCCAGCAGCTTATCAGTGAACACTGAAGCTTTCTTT
D: TRBD2; J: TRBJ2-3; size: NA; V: TRBV11-2; CDR3: CASSILAGDVTDTQYF; DNA: TGTGCCAGCAGCATACTAGCGGGGGATGTGACAGATACGCAGTATTTT
D: NA; J: TRBJ2-7; size: NA; V: TRBV18; CDR3: CASSPPGGYEQYF; DNA: TGTGCCAGCTCACCACCTGGAGGGTACGAGCAGTACTTC
D: NA; J: TRBJ1-1; size: NA; V: TRBV5-1; CDR3: CASSFLGEVAEAFF; DNA: TGCGCCAGCAGCTTTTTAGGGGAGGTGGCTGAAGCTTTCTTT
D: TRBD2; J: TRBJ2-1; size: NA; V: TRBV9; CDR3: CASSVAPAGKYNEQFF; DNA: TGTGCCAGCAGCGTAGCTCCAGCGGGAAAATACAATGAGCAGTTCTTC
D: NA; J: TRBJ1-6; size: NA; V: TRBV7-8; CDR3: CASSLASGFSPLHF; DNA: TGTGCCAGCAGCTTAGCGTCGGGGTTTTCACCCCTCCACTTT
D: NA; J: TRBJ2-5; size: NA; V: TRBV24-1; CDR3: CATSVSYQETQYF; DNA: TGTGCCACCAGTGTCTCGTACCAAGAGACCCAGTACTTC
D: TRBD1; J: TRBJ1-1; size: few; V: TRBV30; CDR3: CAWSKELPGQVAFF; DNA: TGTGCCTGGAGTAAAGAACTTCCCGGACAGGTAGCTTTCTTT
D: TRBD1; J: TRBJ1-6; size: NA; V: TRBV12-3/TRBV12-4; CDR3: CASSLQGASPLHF; DNA: TGTGCCAGCAGTTTACAGGGGGCTTCACCCCTCCACTTT
D: TRBD2; J: TRBJ2-3; size: NA; V: TRBV24-1; CDR3: CATSDLGAGGSVDTQYF; DNA: TGTGCCACCAGTGATCTTGGTGCGGGAGGGTCGGTAGATACGCAGTATTTT
D: TRBD1; J: TRBJ2-7; size: NA; V: TRBV6-5; CDR3: CAILDRLSYEQYF; DNA: TGTGCCATTCTGGACAGGCTTTCCTACGAGCAGTACTTC